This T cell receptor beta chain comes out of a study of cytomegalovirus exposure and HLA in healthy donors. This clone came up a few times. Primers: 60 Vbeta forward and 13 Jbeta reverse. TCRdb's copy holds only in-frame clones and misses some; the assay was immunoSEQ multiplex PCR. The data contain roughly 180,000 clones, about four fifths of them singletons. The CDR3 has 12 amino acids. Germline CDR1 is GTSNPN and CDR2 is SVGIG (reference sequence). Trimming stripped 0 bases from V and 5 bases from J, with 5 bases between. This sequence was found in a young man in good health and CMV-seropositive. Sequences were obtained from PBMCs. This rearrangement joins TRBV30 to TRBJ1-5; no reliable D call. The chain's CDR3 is CAWSVGDQPQHF. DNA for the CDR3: TGTGCCTGGAGTGTCGGGGATCAGCCCCAGCATTTT.